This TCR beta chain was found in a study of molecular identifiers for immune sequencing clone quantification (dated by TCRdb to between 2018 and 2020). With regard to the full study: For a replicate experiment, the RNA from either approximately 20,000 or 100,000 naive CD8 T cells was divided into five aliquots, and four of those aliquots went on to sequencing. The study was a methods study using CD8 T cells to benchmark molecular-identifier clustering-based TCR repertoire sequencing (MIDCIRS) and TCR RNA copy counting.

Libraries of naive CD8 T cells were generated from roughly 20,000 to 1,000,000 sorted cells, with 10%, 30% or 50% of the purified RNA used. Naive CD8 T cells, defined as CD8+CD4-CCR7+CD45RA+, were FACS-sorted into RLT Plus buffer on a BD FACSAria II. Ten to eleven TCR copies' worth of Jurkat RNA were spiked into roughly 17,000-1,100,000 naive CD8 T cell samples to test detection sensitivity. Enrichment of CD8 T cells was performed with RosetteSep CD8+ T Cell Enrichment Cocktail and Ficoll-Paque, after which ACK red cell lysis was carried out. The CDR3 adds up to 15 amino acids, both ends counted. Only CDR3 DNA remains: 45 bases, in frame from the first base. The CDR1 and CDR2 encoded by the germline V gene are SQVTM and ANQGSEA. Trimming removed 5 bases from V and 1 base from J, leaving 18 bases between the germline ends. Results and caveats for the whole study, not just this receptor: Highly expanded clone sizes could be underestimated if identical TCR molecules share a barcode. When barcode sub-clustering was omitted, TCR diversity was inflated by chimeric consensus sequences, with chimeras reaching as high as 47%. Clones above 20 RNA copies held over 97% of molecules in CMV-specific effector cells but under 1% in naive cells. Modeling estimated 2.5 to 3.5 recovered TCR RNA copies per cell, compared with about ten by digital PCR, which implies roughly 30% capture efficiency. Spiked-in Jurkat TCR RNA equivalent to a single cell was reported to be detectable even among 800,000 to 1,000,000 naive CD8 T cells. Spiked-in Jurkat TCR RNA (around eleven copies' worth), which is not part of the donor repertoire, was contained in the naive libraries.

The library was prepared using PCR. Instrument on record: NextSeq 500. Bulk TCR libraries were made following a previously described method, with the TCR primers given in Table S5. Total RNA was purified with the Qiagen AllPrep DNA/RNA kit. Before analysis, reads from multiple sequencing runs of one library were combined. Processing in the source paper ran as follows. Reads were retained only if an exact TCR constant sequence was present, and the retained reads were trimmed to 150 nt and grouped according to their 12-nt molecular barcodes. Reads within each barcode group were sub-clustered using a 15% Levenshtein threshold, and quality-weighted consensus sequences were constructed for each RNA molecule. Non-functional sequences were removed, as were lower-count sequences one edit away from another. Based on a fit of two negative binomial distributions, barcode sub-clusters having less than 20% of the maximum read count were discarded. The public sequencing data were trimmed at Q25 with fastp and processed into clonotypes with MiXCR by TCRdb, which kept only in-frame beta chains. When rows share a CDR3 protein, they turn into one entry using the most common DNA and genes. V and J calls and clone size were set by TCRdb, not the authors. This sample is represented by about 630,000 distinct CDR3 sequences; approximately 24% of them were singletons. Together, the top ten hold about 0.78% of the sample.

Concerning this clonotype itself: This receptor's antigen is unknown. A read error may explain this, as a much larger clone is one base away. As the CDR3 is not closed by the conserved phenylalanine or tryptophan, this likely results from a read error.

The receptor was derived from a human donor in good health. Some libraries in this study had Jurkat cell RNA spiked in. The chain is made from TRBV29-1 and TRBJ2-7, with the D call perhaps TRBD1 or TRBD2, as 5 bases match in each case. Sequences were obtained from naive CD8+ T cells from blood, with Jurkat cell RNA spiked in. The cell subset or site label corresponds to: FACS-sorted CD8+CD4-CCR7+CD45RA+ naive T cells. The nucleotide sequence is TGCAGCGTTTGCGAAGGGACCCTCGGATCCTACGAGCAGTACCTC. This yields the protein CSVCEGTLGSYEQYL.